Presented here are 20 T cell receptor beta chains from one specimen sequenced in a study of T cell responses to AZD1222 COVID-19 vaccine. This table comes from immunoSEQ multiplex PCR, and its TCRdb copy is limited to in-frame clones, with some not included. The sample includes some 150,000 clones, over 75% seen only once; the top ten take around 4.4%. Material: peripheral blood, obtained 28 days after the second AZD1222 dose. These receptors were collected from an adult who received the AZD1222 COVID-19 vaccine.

CDR3 bases: TGTGCCAGTAGTATCTTTATGAGGTCAGGGGGCAGGACTGAAGCTTTCTTT. Residues: CASSIFMRSGGRTEAFF. The chain combines TRBV19 with TRBJ1-1; TRBD1 aligns across 8 bases. V shed 3 bases, J shed 5 bases, and the junction held 14 bases outside the gene matches. This CDR3 spans 17 amino acids. Looked up from germline, CDR1 is LNHDA and CDR2 is SQIVND (reference sequence).

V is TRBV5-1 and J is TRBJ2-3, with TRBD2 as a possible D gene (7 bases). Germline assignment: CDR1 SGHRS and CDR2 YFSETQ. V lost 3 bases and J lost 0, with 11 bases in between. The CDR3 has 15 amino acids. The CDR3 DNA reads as TGCGCCAGCAGCTCGGGGGGCCGAAGCACAGATACGCAGTATTTT. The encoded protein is CASSSGGRSTDTQYF.

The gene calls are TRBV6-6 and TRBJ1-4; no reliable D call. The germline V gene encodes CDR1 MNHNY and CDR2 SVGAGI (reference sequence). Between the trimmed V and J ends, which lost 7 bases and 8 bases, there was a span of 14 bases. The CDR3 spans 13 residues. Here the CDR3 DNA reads TGTGCCAGCATTTCGGGTGGGCCCGAAAAACTGTTTTTT. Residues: CASISGGPEKLFF.

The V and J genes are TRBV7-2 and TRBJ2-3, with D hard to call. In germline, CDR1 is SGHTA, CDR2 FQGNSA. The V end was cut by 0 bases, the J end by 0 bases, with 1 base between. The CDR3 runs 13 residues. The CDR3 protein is CASSLASTDTQYF. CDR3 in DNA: TGTGCCAGCAGCTTAGCCAGCACAGATACGCAGTATTTT.

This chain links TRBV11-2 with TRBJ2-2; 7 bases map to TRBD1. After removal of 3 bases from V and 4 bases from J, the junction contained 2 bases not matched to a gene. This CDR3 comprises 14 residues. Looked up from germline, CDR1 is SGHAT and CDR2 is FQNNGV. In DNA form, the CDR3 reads TGTGCCAGCAGCTTCTACAGGGGCACCGGGGAGCTGTTTTTT. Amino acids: CASSFYRGTGELFF.

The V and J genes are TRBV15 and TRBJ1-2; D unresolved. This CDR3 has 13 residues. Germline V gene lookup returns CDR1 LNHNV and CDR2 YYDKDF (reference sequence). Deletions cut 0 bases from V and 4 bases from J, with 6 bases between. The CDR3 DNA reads TGTGCCACCAGCAGAGAGGGTCGCTATGGCTACACCTTC. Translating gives CATSREGRYGYTF.

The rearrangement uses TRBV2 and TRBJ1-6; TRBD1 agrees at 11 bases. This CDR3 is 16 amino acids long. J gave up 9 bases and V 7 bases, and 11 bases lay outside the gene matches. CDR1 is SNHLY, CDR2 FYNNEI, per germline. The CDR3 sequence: CASILRTGGMGSPLHF. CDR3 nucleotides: TGTGCCAGCATCCTTAGGACAGGGGGCATGGGTTCACCCCTCCACTTT. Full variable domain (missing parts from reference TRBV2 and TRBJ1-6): EPEVTQTPSHQVTQMGQEVILRCVPISNHLYFYWYRQILGQKVEFLVSFYNNEISEKSEIFDDQFSVERPDGSNFTLKIRSTKLEDSAMYFCASILRTGGMGSPLHFGNGTRLTVT.

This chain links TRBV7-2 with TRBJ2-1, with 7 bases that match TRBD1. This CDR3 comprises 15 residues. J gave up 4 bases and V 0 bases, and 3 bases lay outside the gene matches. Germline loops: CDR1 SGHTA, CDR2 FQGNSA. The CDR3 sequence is CASSLARQGYNEQFF. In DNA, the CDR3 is TGTGCCAGCAGCTTAGCCCGACAGGGTTACAATGAGCAGTTCTTC.

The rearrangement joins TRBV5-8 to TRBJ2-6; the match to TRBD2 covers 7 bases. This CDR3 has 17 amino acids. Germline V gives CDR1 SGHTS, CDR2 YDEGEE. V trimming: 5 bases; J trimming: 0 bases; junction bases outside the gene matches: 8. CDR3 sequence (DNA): TGTGCCAGCAGGCGAAGCGGGGACTACTCTGGGGCCAACGTCCTGACTTTC. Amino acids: CASRRSGDYSGANVLTF.

CDR3 bases: TGTGCCAGCCCGCTTGCGAGGGGAGCTTTCTTT. Amino acid sequence: CASPLARGAFF. The chain combines TRBV11-3 with TRBJ1-1; perhaps TRBD1 as D (5 bases). V lost 8 bases to trimming and J lost 10 bases, with 14 bases between them. The CDR3 spans 11 residues. Looked up from germline, CDR1 is SGHNT and CDR2 is YENEEA.

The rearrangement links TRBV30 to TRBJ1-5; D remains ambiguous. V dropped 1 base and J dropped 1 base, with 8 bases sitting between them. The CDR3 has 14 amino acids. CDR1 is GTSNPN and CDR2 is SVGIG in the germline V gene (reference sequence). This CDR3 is CAWSGVRSNQPQHF. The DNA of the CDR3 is TGTGCCTGGAGTGGAGTTCGGAGCAATCAGCCCCAGCATTTT.

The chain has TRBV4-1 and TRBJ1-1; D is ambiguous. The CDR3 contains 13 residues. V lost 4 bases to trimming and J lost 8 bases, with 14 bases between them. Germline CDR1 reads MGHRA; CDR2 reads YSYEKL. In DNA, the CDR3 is TGCGCCAGCAGCCTTGCCCCAATCTTCGAAGCTTTCTTT. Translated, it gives CASSLAPIFEAFF.

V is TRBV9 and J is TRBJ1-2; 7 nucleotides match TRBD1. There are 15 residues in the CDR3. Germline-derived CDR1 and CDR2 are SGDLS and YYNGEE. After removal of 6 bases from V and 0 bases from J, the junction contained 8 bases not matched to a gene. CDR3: CASNRGLGANYGYTF. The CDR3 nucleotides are TGTGCCAGCAACAGGGGACTGGGAGCTAACTATGGCTACACCTTC.

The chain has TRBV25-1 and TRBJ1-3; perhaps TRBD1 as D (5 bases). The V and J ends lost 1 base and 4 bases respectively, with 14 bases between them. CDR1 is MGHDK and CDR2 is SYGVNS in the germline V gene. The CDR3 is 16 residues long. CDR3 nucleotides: TGTGCCAGCAGTGAATCCAGGGTTGCGTACGGAAACACCATATATTTT. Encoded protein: CASSESRVAYGNTIYF.

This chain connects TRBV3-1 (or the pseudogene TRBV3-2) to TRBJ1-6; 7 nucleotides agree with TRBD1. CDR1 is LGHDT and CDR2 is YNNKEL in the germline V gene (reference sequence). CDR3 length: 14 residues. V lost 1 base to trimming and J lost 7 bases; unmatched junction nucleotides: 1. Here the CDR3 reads CASSQVGGNSPLHF. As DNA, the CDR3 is TGTGCCAGCAGCCAAGTAGGGGGCAATTCACCCCTCCACTTT.

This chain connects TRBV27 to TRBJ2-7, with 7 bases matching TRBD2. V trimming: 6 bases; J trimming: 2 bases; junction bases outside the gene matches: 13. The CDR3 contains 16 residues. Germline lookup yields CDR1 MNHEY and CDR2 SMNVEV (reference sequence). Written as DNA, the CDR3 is TGTGCCAGCAGGGGGTCGGCTAGCGGCCCAACCTACGAGCAGTACTTC. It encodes CASRGSASGPTYEQYF.

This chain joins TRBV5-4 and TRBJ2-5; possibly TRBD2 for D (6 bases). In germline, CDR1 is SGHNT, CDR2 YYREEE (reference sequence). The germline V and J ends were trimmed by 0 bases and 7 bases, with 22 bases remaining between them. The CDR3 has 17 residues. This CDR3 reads CASSLDGWGGNIVTQYF. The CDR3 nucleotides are TGTGCCAGCAGCTTGGACGGGTGGGGAGGAAATATCGTGACCCAGTACTTC.

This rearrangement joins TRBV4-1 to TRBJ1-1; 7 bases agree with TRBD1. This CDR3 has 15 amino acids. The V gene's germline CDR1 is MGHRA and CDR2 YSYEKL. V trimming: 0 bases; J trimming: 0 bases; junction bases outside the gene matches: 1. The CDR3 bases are TGCGCCAGCAGCCAAGATGGGACAGTGAACACTGAAGCTTTCTTT. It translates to CASSQDGTVNTEAFF.

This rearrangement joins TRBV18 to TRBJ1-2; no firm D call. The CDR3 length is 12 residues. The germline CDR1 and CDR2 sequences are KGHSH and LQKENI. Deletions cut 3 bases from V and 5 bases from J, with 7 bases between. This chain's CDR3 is CASSPEPYGYTF. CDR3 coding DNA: TGTGCCAGCTCACCCGAGCCGTATGGCTACACCTTC.

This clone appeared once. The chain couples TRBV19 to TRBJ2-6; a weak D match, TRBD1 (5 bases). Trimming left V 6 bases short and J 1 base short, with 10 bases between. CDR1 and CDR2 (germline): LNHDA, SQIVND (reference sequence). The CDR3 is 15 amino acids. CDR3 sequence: CASRSGASGANVLTF. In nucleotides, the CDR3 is TGTGCCAGTAGGAGTGGGGCGTCTGGGGCCAACGTCCTGACTTTC.